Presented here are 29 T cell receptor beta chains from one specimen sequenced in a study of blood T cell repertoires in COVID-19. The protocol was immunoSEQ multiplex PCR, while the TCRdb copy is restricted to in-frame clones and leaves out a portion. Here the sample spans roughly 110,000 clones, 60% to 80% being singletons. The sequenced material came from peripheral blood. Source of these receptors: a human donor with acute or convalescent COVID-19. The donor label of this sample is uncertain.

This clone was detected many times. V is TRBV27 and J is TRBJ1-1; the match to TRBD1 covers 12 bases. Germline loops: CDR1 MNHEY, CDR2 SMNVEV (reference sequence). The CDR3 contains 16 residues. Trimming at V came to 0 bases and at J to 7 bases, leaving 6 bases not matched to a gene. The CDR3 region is CASSLSLGQGASEAFF. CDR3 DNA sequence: TGTGCCAGCAGTTTATCTCTGGGACAGGGGGCCAGTGAAGCTTTCTTT.

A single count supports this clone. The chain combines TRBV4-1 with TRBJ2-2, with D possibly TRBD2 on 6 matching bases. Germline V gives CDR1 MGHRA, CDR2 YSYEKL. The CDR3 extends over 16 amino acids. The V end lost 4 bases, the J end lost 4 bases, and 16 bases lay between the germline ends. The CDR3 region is CASSLPPEGTTGELFF. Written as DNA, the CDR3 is TGCGCCAGCAGCCTTCCCCCGGAGGGGACCACCGGGGAGCTGTTTTTT.

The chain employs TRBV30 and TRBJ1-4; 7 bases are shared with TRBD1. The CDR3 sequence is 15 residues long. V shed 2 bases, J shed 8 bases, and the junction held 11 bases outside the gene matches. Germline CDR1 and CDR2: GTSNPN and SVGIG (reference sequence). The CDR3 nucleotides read TGTGCCTGGAGTTTCCTAGGGGGCGCGAGGGAAAAACTGTTTTTT. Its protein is CAWSFLGGAREKLFF.

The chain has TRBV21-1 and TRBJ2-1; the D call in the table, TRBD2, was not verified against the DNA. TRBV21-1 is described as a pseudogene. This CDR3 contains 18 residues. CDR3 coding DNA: TGTGCCAGCAGACCCGGGGACTTGGAGATGCCGCGATACAATGAGCAGTTCTTC. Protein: CASRPGDLEMPRYNEQFF.

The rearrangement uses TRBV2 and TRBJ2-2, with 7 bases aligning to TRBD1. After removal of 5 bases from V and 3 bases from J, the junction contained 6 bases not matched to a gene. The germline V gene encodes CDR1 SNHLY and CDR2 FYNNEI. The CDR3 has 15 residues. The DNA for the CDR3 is TGTGCCAGCAGTTCCGGCACAGGGGACACCGGGGAGCTGTTTTTT. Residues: CASSSGTGDTGELFF.

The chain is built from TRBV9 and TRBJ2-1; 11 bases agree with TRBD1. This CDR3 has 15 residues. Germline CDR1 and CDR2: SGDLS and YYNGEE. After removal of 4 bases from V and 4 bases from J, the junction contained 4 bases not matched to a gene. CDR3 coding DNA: TGTGCCAGCAGCCAGGGGACAGGGGGTTACAATGAGCAGTTCTTC. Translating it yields CASSQGTGGYNEQFF. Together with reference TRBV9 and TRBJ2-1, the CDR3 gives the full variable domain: DSGVTQTPKHLITATGQRVTLRCSPRSGDLSVYWYQQSLDQGLQFLIQYYNGEERAKGNILERFSAQQFPDLHSELNLSSLELGDSALYFCASSQGTGGYNEQFFGPGTRLTVL.

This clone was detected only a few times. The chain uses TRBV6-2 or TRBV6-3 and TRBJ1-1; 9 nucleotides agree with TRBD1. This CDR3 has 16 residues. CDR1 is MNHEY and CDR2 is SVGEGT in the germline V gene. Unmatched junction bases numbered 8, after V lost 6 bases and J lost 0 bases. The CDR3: CASSEPGQGMNTEAFF. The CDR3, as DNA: TGTGCCAGCAGCGAACCCGGACAGGGGATGAACACTGAAGCTTTCTTT.

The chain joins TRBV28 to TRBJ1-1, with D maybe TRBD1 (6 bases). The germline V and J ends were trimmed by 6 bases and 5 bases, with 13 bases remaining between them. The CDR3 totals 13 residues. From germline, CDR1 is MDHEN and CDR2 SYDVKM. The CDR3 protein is CASSRDTGTEAFF. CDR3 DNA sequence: TGTGCCAGCAGCCGGGACACAGGTACTGAAGCTTTCTTT.

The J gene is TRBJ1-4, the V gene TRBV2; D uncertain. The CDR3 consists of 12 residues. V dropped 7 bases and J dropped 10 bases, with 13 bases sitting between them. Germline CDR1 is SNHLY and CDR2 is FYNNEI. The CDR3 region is CASTPGRAKLFF. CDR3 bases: TGTGCCAGCACCCCAGGCCGCGCAAAACTGTTTTTT.

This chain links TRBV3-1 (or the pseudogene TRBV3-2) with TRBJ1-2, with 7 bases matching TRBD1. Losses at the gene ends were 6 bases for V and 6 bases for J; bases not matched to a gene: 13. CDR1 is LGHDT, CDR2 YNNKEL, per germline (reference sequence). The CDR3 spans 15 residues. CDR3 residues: CASSRGQAVTDGYTF. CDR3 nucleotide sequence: TGTGCCAGCAGTCGTGGACAGGCAGTAACGGATGGCTACACCTTC.

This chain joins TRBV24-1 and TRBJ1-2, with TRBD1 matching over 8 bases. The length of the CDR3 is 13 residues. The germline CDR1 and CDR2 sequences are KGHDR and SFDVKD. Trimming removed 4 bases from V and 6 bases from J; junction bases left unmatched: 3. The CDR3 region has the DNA TGTGCCACCAGTGAATGGACAGGGCATGGCTACACCTTC. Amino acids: CATSEWTGHGYTF.

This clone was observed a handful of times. CDR3 nucleotides: TGTGCCAGCAGACGCCAGGGGAGTGGTTCACCCCTCCACTTT. Translating gives CASRRQGSGSPLHF. The genes are TRBV6-5 and TRBJ1-6, with D tentatively TRBD1 (6 bases). This CDR3 contains 14 residues. Trimming cost V 6 bases and J 9 bases, with 15 bases left between them. Germline V gene data show CDR1 as MNHEY and CDR2 as SVGAGI.

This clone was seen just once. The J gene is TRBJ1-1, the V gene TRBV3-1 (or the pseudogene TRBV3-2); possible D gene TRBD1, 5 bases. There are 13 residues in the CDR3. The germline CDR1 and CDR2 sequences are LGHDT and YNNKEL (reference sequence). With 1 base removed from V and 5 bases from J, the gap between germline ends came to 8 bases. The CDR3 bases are TGTGCCAGCAGCCAAGCGACAGTGACTGAAGCTTTCTTT. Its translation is CASSQATVTEAFF.

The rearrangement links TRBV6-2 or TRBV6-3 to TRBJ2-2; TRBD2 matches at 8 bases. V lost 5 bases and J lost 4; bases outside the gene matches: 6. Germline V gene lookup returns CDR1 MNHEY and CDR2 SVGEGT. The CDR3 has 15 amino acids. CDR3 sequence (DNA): TGTGCCAGCAGTCGGGATAGCGGGGCCACCGGGGAGCTGTTTTTT. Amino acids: CASSRDSGATGELFF.

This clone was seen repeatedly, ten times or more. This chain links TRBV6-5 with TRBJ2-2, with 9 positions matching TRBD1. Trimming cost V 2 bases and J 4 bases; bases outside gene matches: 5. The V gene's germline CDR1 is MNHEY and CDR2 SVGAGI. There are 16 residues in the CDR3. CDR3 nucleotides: TGTGCCAGCAGTTACCTACTGACAGGGGGCACCGGGGAGCTGTTTTTT. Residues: CASSYLLTGGTGELFF.

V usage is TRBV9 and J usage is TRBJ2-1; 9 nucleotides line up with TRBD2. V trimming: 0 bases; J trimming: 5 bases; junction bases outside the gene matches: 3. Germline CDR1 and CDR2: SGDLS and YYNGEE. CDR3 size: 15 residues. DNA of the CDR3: TGTGCCAGCAGCGTAGGCGGGGGGGCTGACAATGAGCAGTTCTTC. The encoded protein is CASSVGGGADNEQFF.

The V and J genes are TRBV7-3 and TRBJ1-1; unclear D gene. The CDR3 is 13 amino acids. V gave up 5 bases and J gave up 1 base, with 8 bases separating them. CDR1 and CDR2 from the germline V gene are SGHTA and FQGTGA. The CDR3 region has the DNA TGTGCCAGCAGCCTCGCAGGGAACACTGAAGCTTTCTTT. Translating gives CASSLAGNTEAFF.

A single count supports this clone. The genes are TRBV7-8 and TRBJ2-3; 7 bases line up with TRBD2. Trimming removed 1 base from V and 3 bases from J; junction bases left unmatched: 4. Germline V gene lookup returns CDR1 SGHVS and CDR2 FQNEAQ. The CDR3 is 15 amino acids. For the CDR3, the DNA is TGTGCCAGCAGCTTAGAGCGGGGTAGTACAGATACGCAGTATTTT. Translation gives CASSLERGSTDTQYF.

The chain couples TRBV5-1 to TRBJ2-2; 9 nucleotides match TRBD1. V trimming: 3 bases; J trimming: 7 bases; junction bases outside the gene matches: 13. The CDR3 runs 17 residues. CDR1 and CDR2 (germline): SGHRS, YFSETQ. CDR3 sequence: CASSSALLQGAGGELFF. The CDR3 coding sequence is TGCGCCAGCAGCTCCGCCCTACTACAGGGGGCGGGCGGGGAGCTGTTTTTT.

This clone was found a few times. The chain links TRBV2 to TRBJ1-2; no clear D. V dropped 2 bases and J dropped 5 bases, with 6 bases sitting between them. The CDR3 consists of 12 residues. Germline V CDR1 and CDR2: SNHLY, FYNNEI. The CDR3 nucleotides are TGTGCCAGCAGTGAACGCGATTATGGCTACACCTTC. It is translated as CASSERDYGYTF.

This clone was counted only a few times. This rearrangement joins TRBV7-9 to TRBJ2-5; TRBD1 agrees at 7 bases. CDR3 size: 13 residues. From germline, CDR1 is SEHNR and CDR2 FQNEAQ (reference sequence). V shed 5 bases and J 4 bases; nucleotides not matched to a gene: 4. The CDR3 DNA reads TGTGCCAGCAGCCAGGGACAGATAGAGACCCAGTACTTC. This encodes CASSQGQIETQYF.

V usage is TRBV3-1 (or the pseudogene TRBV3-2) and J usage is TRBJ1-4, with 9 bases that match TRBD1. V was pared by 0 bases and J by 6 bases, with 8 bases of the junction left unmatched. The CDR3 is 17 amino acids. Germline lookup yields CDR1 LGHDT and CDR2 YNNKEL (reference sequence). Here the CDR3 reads CASSQDARDRVYEKLFF. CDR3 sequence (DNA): TGTGCCAGCAGCCAAGACGCCCGGGACAGGGTGTATGAAAAACTGTTTTTT.

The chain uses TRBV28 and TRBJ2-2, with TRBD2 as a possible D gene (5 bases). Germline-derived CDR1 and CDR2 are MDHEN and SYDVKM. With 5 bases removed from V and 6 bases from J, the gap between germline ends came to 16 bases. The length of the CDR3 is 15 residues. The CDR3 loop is CASSPRVARAGELFF. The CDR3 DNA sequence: TGTGCCAGCAGTCCCCGAGTAGCGAGGGCCGGGGAGCTGTTTTTT.

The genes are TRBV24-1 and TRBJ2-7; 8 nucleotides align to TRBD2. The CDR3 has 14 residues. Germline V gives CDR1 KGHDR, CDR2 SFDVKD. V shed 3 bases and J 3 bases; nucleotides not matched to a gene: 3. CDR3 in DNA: TGTGCCACCAGTGATCCCCTAGCGGGCTACGAGCAGTACTTC. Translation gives CATSDPLAGYEQYF.

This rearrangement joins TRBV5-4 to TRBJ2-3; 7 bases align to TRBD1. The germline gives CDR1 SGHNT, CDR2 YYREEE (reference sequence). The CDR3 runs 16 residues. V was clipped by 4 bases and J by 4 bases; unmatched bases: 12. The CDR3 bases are TGTGCCAGCAGCCGGGTGGGGACAGTCTCTGCAGATACGCAGTATTTT. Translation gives CASSRVGTVSADTQYF.

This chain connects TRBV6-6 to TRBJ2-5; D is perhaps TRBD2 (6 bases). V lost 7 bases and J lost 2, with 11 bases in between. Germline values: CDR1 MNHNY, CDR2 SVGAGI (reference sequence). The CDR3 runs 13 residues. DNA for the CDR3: TGTGCCAGCAAACGGGGGACTCAAGAGACCCAGTACTTC. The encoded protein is CASKRGTQETQYF.

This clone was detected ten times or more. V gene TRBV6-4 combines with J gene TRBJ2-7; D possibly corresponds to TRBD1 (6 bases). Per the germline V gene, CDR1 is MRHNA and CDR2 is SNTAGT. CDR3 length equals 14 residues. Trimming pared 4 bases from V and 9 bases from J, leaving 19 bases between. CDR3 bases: TGTGCCAGCAGTGCACGGGCAGGGGCCGGGGCGCAGTACTTC. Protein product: CASSARAGAGAQYF.

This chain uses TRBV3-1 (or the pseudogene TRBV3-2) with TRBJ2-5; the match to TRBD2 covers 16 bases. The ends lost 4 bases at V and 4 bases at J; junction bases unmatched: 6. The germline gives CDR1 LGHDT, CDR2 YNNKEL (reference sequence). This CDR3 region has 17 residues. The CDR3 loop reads CASSPGTSGGAGETQYF. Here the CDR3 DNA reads TGTGCCAGCAGCCCCGGGACTAGCGGGGGGGCCGGAGAGACCCAGTACTTC.

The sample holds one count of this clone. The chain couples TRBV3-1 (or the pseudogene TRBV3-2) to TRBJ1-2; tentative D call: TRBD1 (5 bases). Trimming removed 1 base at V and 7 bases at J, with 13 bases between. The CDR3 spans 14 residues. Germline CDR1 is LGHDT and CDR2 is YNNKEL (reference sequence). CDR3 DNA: TGTGCCAGCAGCCAAGGCAGACAGTACCGTGGCTACACCTTC. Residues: CASSQGRQYRGYTF.